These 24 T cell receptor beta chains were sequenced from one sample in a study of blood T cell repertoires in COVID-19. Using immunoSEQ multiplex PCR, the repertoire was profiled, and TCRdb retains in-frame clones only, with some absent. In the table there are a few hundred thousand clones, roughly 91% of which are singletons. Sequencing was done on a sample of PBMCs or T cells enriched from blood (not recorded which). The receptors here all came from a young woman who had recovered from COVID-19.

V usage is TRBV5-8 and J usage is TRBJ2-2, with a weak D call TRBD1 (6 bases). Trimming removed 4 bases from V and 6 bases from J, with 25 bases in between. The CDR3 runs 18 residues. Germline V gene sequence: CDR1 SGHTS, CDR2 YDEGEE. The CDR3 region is CASSGRQVGQKISGELFF. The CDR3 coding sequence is TGTGCCAGCAGCGGTCGACAGGTGGGCCAGAAAATTTCCGGGGAGCTGTTTTTT.

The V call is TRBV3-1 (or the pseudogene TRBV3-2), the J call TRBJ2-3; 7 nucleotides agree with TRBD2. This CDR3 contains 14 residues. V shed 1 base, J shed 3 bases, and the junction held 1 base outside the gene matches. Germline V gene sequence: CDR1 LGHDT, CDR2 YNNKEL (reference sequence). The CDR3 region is CASSQVGGTDTQYF. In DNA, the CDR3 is TGTGCCAGCAGCCAAGTCGGGGGGACAGATACGCAGTATTTT.

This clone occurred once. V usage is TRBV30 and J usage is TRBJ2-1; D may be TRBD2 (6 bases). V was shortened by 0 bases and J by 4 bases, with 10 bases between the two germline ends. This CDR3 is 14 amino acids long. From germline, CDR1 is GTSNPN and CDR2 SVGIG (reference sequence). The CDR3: CAWSVGGAYNEQFF. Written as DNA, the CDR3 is TGTGCCTGGAGTGTCGGCGGGGCTTACAATGAGCAGTTCTTC.

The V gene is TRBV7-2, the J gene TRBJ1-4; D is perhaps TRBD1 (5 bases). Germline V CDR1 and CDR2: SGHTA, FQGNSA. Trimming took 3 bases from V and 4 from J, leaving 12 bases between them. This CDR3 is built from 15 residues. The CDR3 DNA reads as TGTGCCAGCAGCTTTCGAAGGGGTGGTAATGAAAAACTGTTTTTT. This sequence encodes CASSFRRGGNEKLFF.

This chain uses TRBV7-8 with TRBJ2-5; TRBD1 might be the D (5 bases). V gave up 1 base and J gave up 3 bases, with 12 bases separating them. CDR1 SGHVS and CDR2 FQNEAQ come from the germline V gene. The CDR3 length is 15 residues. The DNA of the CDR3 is TGTGCCAGCAGCTTAGAACGTCCAGGGAAAGAGACCCAGTACTTC. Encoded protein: CASSLERPGKETQYF.

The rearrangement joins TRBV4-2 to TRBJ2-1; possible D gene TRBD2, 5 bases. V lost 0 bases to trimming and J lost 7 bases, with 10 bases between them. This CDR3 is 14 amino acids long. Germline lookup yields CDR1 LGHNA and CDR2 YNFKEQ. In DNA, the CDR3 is TGTGCCAGCAGCCAAGAAACTAGTTTAAATGAGCAGTTCTTC. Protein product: CASSQETSLNEQFF.

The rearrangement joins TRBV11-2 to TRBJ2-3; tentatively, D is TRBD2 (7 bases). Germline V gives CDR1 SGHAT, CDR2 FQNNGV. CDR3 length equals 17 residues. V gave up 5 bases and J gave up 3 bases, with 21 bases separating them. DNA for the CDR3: TGTGCCAGCAGCCCCGGGAGGACGGGGGGCGGGACAGATACGCAGTATTTT. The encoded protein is CASSPGRTGGGTDTQYF.

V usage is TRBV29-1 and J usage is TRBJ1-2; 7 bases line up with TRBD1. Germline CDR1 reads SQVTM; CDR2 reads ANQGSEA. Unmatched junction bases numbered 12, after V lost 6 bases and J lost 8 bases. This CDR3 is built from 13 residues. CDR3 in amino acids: CSVGTVSSQGYTF. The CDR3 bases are TGCAGCGTCGGGACAGTCTCATCCCAGGGCTACACCTTC.

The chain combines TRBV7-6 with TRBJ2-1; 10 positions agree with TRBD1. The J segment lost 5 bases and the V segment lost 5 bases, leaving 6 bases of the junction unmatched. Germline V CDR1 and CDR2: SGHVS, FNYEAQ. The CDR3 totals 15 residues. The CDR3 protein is CASSVPGTGDNEQFF. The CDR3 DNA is TGTGCCAGCAGCGTACCCGGGACAGGGGACAATGAGCAGTTCTTC.

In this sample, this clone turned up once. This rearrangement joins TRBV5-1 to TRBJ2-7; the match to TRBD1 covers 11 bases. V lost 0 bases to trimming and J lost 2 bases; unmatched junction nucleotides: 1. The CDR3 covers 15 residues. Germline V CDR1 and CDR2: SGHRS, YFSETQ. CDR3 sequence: CASSLAGQGAYEQYF. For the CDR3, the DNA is TGCGCCAGCAGCTTGGCGGGACAGGGGGCCTACGAGCAGTACTTC.

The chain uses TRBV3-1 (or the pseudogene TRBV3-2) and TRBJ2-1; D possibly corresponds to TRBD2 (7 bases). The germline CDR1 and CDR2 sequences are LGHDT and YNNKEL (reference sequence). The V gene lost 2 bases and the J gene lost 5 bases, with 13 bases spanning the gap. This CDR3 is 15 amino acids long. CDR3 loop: CASSQRGAGHNEQFF. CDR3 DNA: TGTGCCAGCAGCCAACGGGGGGCAGGACACAATGAGCAGTTCTTC.

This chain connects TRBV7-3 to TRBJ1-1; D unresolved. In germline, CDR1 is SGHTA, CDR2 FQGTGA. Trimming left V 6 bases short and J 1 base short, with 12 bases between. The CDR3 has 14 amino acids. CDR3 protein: CASSPTGENTEAFF. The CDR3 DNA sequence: TGTGCCAGCAGTCCTACCGGGGAGAACACTGAAGCTTTCTTT.

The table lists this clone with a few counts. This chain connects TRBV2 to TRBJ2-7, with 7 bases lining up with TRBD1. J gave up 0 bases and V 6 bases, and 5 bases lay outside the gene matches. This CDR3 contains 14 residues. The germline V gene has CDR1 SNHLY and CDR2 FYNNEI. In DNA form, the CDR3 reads TGTGCCAGCAGAGACCGGGACAGCTCCTACGAGCAGTACTTC. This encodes CASRDRDSSYEQYF.

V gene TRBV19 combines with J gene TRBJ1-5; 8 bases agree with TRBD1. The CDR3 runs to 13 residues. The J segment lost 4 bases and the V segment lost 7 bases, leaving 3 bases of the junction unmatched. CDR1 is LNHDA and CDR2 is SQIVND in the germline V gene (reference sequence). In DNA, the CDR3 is TGTGCCAGTATGGACAGGGTGAATCAGCCCCAGCATTTT. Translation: CASMDRVNQPQHF. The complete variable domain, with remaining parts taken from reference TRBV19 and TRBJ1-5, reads DGGITQSPKYLFRKEGQNVTLSCEQNLNHDAMYWYRQDPGQGLRLIYYSQIVNDFQKGDIAEGYSVSREKKESFPLTVTSAQKNPTAFYLCASMDRVNQPQHFGDGTRLSIL.

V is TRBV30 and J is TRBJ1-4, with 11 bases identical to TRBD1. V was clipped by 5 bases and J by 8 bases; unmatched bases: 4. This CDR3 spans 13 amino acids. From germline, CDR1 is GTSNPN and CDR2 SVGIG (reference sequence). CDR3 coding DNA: TGTGCCTGGGGACAGGGGGCGAGCGAAAAACTGTTTTTT. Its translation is CAWGQGASEKLFF. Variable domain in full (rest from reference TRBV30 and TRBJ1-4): SQTIHQWPATLVQPVGSPLSLECTVEGTSNPNLYWYRQAAGRGLQLLFYSVGIGQISSEVPQNLSASRPQDRQFILSSKKLLLSDSGFYLCAWGQGASEKLFFGSGTQLSVL.

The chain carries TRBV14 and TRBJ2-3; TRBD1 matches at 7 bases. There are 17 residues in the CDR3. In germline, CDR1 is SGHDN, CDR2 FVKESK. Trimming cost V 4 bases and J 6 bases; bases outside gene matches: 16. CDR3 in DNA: TGTGCCAGCAGCCGATATGACAGGGTAAGGGCCGGGGATACGCAGTATTTT. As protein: CASSRYDRVRAGDTQYF.

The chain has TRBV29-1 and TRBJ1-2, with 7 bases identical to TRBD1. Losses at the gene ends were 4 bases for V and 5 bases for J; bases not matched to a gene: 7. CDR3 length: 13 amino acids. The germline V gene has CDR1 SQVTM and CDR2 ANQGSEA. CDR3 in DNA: TGCAGCGTTGGTGCAGGGGGGACTTATGGCTACACCTTC. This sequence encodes CSVGAGGTYGYTF. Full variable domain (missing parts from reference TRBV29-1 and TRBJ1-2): SAVISQKPSRDICQRGTSLTIQCQVDSQVTMMFWYRQQPGQSLTLIATANQGSEATYESGFVIDKFPISRPNLTFSTLTVSNMSPEDSSIYLCSVGAGGTYGYTFGSGTRLTVV.

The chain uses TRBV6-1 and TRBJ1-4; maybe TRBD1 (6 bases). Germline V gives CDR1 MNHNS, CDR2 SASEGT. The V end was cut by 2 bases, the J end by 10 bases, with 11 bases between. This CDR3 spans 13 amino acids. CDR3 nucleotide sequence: TGTGCCAGCAGTGAAATGAGAGGGGGAAAACTGTTTTTT. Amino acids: CASSEMRGGKLFF.

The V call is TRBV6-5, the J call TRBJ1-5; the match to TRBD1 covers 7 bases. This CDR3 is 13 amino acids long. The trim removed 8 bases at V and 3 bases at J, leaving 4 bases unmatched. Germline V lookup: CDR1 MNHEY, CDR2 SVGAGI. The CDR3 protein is CASGGTVNQPQHF. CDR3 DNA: TGTGCCAGCGGGGGGACAGTCAATCAGCCCCAGCATTTT.

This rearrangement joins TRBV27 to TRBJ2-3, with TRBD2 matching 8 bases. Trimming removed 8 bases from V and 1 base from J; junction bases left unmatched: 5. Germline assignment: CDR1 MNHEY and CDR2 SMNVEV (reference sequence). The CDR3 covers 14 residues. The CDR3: CASSWRGGTDTQYF. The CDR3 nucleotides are TGTGCCAGCTCTTGGCGGGGGGGCACAGATACGCAGTATTTT.

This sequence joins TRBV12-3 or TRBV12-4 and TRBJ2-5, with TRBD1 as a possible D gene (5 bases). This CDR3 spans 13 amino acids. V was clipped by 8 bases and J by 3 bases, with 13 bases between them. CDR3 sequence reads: CASRVGRKETQYF. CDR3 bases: TGTGCCAGCCGGGTGGGGCGTAAAGAGACCCAGTACTTC.

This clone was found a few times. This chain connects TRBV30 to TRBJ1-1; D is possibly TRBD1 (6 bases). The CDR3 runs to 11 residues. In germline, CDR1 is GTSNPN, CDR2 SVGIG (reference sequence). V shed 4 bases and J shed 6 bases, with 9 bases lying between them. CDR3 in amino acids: CAWKGGSEAFF. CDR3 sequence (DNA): TGTGCCTGGAAAGGGGGATCTGAAGCTTTCTTT.

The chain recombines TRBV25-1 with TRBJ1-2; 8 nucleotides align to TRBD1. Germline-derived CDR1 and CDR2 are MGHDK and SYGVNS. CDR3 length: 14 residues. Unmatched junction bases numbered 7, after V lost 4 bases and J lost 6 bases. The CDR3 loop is CASSARDRNNGYTF. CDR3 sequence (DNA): TGTGCCAGCAGTGCCCGGGACAGGAACAATGGCTACACCTTC.

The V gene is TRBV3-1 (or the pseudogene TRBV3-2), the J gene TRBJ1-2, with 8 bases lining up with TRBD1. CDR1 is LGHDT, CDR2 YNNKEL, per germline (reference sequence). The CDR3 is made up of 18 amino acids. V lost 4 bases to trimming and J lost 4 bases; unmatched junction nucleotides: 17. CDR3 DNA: TGTGCCAGCAGCCGAGAGGGGACAGGCACCGTGGGTCTCTATGGCTACACCTTC. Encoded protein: CASSREGTGTVGLYGYTF.